One and the same sample provided the 25 T cell receptor beta chains below, sequenced in a study of beta chain features in type 1 diabetes (dated by TCRdb to 2016 to 2019). The method was the immunoSEQ multiplex PCR assay. The entire amount of isolated RNA was reverse transcribed using the High Capacity cDNA Reverse Transcription Kit, so the sequenced TCRB transcripts were expressed ones. TCRdb stores this immuneACCESS table with in-frame sequences only. Part of the clones is absent; in the studies checked, under half of the shortfall reflects unresolved V genes, and no reason is known for the rest. The sample table holds 390,000 or so clones, of which around 14% were seen once. The ten largest clones represent 0.03% to 0.04% of the sample. Sequencing input: naive CD4+ T cells from blood. The cell subset or site label on this specimen signifies: true naive CD4+ T cells. Receptor source: a man in his thirties or forties in good health.

This clone was detected only a few times. The V gene is TRBV6-1, the J gene TRBJ2-3; tentative D call: TRBD2 (6 bases). Germline values: CDR1 MNHNS, CDR2 SASEGT. V lost 11 bases to trimming and J lost 1 base, with 16 bases between them. The CDR3 runs to 14 residues. The CDR3 DNA follows: TGTGCCTGCTCCACTTGGGGGGGCACAGATACGCAGTATTTT. Translating gives CACSTWGGTDTQYF.

The chain links TRBV4-2 to TRBJ2-3, with 16 bases fitting TRBD2. V was clipped by 4 bases and J by 3 bases; unmatched bases: 7. This CDR3 spans 18 amino acids. Germline lookup yields CDR1 LGHNA and CDR2 YNFKEQ. DNA of the CDR3: TGTGCCAGCAGCCCGGGACTAGCGGGAGGGTTACGAACAGATACGCAGTATTTT. It is translated as CASSPGLAGGLRTDTQYF.

The chain has TRBV11-3 and TRBJ2-6; D is undetermined. CDR1 and CDR2 (germline): SGHNT, YENEEA. The CDR3 contains 13 residues. With 1 base removed from V and 4 bases from J, the gap between germline ends came to 2 bases. The CDR3 nucleotides read TGTGCCAGCAGCTTAGGCGGGGCCAACGTCCTGACTTTC. It specifies CASSLGGANVLTF.

The genes are TRBV7-4 and TRBJ2-1; D uncertain. CDR1 is SGHVT and CDR2 is SQSDAQ in the germline V gene. This CDR3 comprises 12 residues. The CDR3 here is CGRVISYNEQFF. The CDR3 DNA reads as TGTGGACGCGTAATCTCCTACAATGAGCAGTTCTTC. Full variable domain (remainder filled in from reference TRBV7-4 and TRBJ2-1): GAGVSQSPRYKVAKRGRDVALRCDSISGHVTLYWYRQTLGQGSEVLTYSQSDAQRDKSGRPSGRFSAERPERSVSTLKIQRTEQGDSAVYLCGRVISYNEQFFGPGTRLTVL.

This clone was recorded a few times. The rearrangement joins TRBV7-8 to TRBJ2-1; the D gene is possibly TRBD2 (6 bases). The V end was cut by 6 bases, the J end by 0 bases, with 21 bases between. CDR3 size: 18 residues. Per the germline V gene, CDR1 is SGHVS and CDR2 is FQNEAQ. The CDR3 DNA sequence: TGTGCCAGCAGGATACTAGGGAGCGGGTCACTCTCCTACAATGAGCAGTTCTTC. It codes for CASRILGSGSLSYNEQFF. The complete variable domain, with remaining parts taken from reference TRBV7-8 and TRBJ2-1, reads GAGVSQSPRYKVAKRGQDVALRCDPISGHVSLFWYQQALGQGPEFLTYFQNEAQLDKSGLPSDRFFAERPEGSVSTLKIQRTQQEDSAVYLCASRILGSGSLSYNEQFFGPGTRLTVL.

As for this clone: This sequence may be a read error, since a much larger clone differs from it by one base. The rearrangement joins TRBV6-1 to TRBJ2-6; D is unclear. Germline loops: CDR1 MNHNS, CDR2 SASEGT. Trimming took off 2 bases at V and 0 bases at J, with 2 bases between the two ends. The length of the CDR3 is 14 residues. The CDR3 nucleotides read TGTGCCAGCAGTGAAACCTCTGGGGCCAACGTCCTGACTTTC. This translates into CASSETSGANVLTF.

This clone came up a few times. The chain is built from TRBV7-9 and TRBJ1-1; TRBD1 might be the D (6 bases). CDR1 is SEHNR and CDR2 is FQNEAQ in the germline V gene (reference sequence). The V end was cut by 2 bases, the J end by 1 base, with 11 bases between. The CDR3 covers 15 residues. The CDR3 here is CASSLSGQTNTEAFF. CDR3 in DNA: TGTGCCAGCAGCTTATCCGGACAGACGAACACTGAAGCTTTCTTT. The whole variable domain, remainder taken from reference TRBV7-9 and TRBJ1-1, is DTGVSQNPRHKITKRGQNVTFRCDPISEHNRLYWYRQTLGQGPEFLTYFQNEAQLEKSRLLSDRFSAERPKGSFSTLEIQRTEQGDSAMYLCASSLSGQTNTEAFFGQGTRLTVV.

This clone was detected once. The rearrangement uses TRBV11-2 and TRBJ2-7, with 10 nucleotides matching TRBD1. V lost 1 base and J lost 2; bases outside the gene matches: 2. The CDR3 is made up of 15 amino acids. CDR1 is SGHAT, CDR2 FQNNGV, per germline. CDR3 nucleotide sequence: TGTGCCAGCAGCTTAGGGGGACAGGGGCCCTACGAGCAGTACTTC. This codes for CASSLGGQGPYEQYF. Drawing the rest from reference TRBV11-2 and TRBJ2-7, the complete variable domain is EAGVAQSPRYKIIEKRQSVAFWCNPISGHATLYWYQQILGQGPKLLIQFQNNGVVDDSQLPKDRFSAERLKGVDSTLKIQPAKLEDSAVYLCASSLGGQGPYEQYFGPGTRLTVT.

V gene TRBV2 combines with J gene TRBJ2-1; TRBD2 is a possible D gene (6 bases). This CDR3 comprises 14 residues. Germline CDR1 is SNHLY and CDR2 is FYNNEI. The ends were cut back, 7 bases at V and 6 bases at J, with 16 bases in the middle. As DNA, the CDR3 is TGTGCCAGCACCCAGCGGGCGGGACCCAATGAGCAGTTCTTC. Residues: CASTQRAGPNEQFF.

This clone was counted between two and nine times. This rearrangement joins TRBV7-2 to TRBJ2-1, with 8 bases aligning to TRBD2. The CDR3 loop spans 15 amino acids. The ends lost 4 bases at V and 4 bases at J; junction bases unmatched: 6. Germline CDR1 reads SGHTA; CDR2 reads FQGNSA. The CDR3 nucleotides read TGTGCCAGCAGCTCCCGGGGGGGCCGATACAATGAGCAGTTCTTC. This codes for CASSSRGGRYNEQFF.

The chain recombines TRBV25-1 with TRBJ1-6, with 12 bases identical to TRBD1. Germline values: CDR1 MGHDK, CDR2 SYGVNS. V lost 6 bases to trimming and J lost 7 bases; unmatched junction nucleotides: 1. The CDR3 is 14 residues long. The CDR3 protein is CASRGQGANSPLHF. Written as DNA, the CDR3 is TGTGCCAGCAGGGGACAGGGGGCAAATTCACCCCTCCACTTT.

CDR3 residues: CASSSGISGANVLTF. In nucleotides, the CDR3 is TGTGCCAGCAGTTCCGGGATCTCTGGGGCCAACGTCCTGACTTTC. The chain combines TRBV7-6 with TRBJ2-6; D is possibly TRBD2 (5 bases). The CDR3 runs 15 residues. In germline, CDR1 is SGHVS, CDR2 FNYEAQ. Trimming took off 6 bases at V and 0 bases at J, with 9 bases between the two ends.

The sample holds a few counts of this clone. The V and J genes are TRBV7-2 and TRBJ2-1, with 11 bases fitting TRBD2. V lost 1 base to trimming and J lost 5 bases; unmatched junction nucleotides: 1. The V gene's germline CDR1 is SGHTA and CDR2 FQGNSA. This CDR3 is 15 amino acids long. In nucleotides, the CDR3 is TGTGCCAGCAGCTTAGTAGCGGGAGGGAACAATGAGCAGTTCTTC. This codes for CASSLVAGGNNEQFF.

This CDR3 is CASSPTAESSPLHF. The CDR3 nucleotides read TGCGCCAGCAGCCCTACAGCGGAGAGTTCACCCCTCCACTTT. V usage is TRBV4-3 and J usage is TRBJ1-6; D gene unclear. The CDR3 has 14 amino acids. Germline CDR1 and CDR2: LGHNA and YSLEER. Trimming left V 4 bases short and J 9 bases short, with 13 bases between.

The chain combines TRBV30 with TRBJ1-2; D is unclear. Looked up from germline, CDR1 is GTSNPN and CDR2 is SVGIG (reference sequence). V shed 2 bases and J shed 2 bases, with 9 bases lying between them. This CDR3 is 13 amino acids long. In DNA form, the CDR3 reads TGTGCCTGGAGTTTCGGACGGAACTATGGCTACACCTTC. Translated, it gives CAWSFGRNYGYTF.

This clone has only a few counts. The rearrangement links TRBV7-2 to TRBJ2-5, with a weak D call TRBD1 (6 bases). The CDR3 runs to 16 residues. V lost 5 bases and J lost 2, with 18 bases in between. Per germline, CDR1 SGHTA and CDR2 FQGNSA. The CDR3 region has the DNA TGTGCCAGCAGCATTAGCGCCGTAAGGGGGCAAGAGACCCAGTACTTC. Translating gives CASSISAVRGQETQYF. The variable domain in full, completed from reference TRBV7-2 and TRBJ2-5, reads GAGVSQSPSNKVTEKGKDVELRCDPISGHTALYWYRQSLGQGLEFLIYFQGNSAPDKSGLPSDRFSAERTGGSVSTLTIQRTQQEDSAVYLCASSISAVRGQETQYFGPGTRLLVL.

The CDR3 is CSVVDRSSTDTQYF. As DNA, the CDR3 is TGCAGCGTCGTGGACAGGTCTAGCACAGATACGCAGTATTTT. This rearrangement joins TRBV29-1 to TRBJ2-3; 7 positions agree with TRBD1. The CDR3 has 14 residues. V lost 6 bases, J lost 0 bases, and 6 bases stayed unmatched. Germline V gives CDR1 SQVTM, CDR2 ANQGSEA.

This chain joins TRBV18 and TRBJ2-5; 10 nucleotides line up with TRBD2. Germline loops: CDR1 KGHSH, CDR2 LQKENI. The CDR3 is 15 amino acids. Trimming took 2 bases from V and 2 from J; bases not matched to a gene: 2. CDR3 sequence (DNA): TGTGCCAGCTCACCAAGGGGACTAGCGCAAGAGACCCAGTACTTC. Protein product: CASSPRGLAQETQYF.

The V call is TRBV5-6, the J call TRBJ1-2; D is uncertain. This CDR3 contains 12 residues. Deletions cut 4 bases from V and 2 bases from J, with 6 bases between. Germline V lookup: CDR1 SGHDT, CDR2 YYEEEE. In DNA form, the CDR3 reads TGTGCCAGCAGCCTTTTCAACTATGGCTACACCTTC. This translates into CASSLFNYGYTF.

The V gene is TRBV14, the J gene TRBJ2-5, with D possibly called TRBD1 or TRBD2 (5 bases each). The CDR3 contains 15 residues. Between the trimmed V and J ends, which lost 3 bases and 5 bases, there was a span of 16 bases. Germline V gene data show CDR1 as SGHDN and CDR2 as FVKESK. CDR3 amino acids: CASSQGRRIAETQYF. Here the CDR3 DNA reads TGTGCCAGCAGCCAGGGACGGCGAATTGCGGAGACCCAGTACTTC.

The V gene is TRBV7-2, the J gene TRBJ2-3; 8 bases fit TRBD1. CDR3 size: 16 residues. Germline CDR1 reads SGHTA; CDR2 reads FQGNSA. Trimming at V came to 4 bases and at J to 4 bases, leaving 10 bases not matched to a gene. The CDR3 is CASSYQGATLPDTQYF. The CDR3 nucleotides read TGTGCCAGCAGCTACCAGGGGGCTACTCTGCCAGATACGCAGTATTTT.

The chain carries TRBV5-4 and TRBJ2-7; 7 bases are shared with TRBD1. Germline V CDR1 and CDR2: SGHNT, YYREEE (reference sequence). This CDR3 contains 14 residues. V trimming: 4 bases; J trimming: 6 bases; junction bases outside the gene matches: 10. The CDR3 DNA sequence: TGTGCCAGCAGCCCTAGCTTGGCAGGGGGCGAGCAGTACGTC. Encoded protein: CASSPSLAGGEQYV.

Only a few counts were recorded for this clone. The chain uses TRBV7-8 and TRBJ1-4; D possibly corresponds to TRBD1 (5 bases). Germline loops: CDR1 SGHVS, CDR2 FQNEAQ. Trimming pared 2 bases from V and 0 bases from J, leaving 16 bases between. This CDR3 is 18 amino acids long. Written as DNA, the CDR3 is TGTGCCAGCAGCTTAAGACCAGGGATTACGTCAACTAATGAAAAACTGTTTTTT. Translated, it gives CASSLRPGITSTNEKLFF.

This clone occurred a few times. Here the CDR3 DNA reads TGTGCCAGCAGCCCCGTAGTGCCCGTAGCGGAACTGTTTTTT. Amino acid sequence: CASSPVVPVAELFF. The chain couples TRBV27 to TRBJ1-4; no definite D call. V lost 6 bases and J lost 12, with 20 bases in between. The germline V gene has CDR1 MNHEY and CDR2 SMNVEV (reference sequence). The CDR3 is 14 amino acids.

This clone showed up many times. This rearrangement joins TRBV7-2 to TRBJ2-7; D unclear. V gave up 0 bases and J gave up 3 bases, with 6 bases separating them. CDR3 length: 13 amino acids. Germline CDR1 is SGHTA and CDR2 is FQGNSA. The CDR3, as DNA: TGTGCCAGCAGCTTAGCGCTTGGCTACGAGCAGTACGTC. Its protein product is CASSLALGYEQYV.